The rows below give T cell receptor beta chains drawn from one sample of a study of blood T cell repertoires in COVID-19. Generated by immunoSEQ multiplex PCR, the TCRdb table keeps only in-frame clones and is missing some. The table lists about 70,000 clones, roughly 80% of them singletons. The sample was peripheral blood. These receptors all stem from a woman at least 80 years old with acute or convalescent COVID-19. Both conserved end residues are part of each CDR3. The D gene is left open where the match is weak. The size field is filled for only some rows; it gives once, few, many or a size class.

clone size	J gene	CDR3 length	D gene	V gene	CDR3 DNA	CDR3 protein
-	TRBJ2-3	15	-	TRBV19	TGTGCCAGCCGCCGCGGGACGGCGAGCACAGATACGCAGTATTTT	CASRRGTASTDTQYF
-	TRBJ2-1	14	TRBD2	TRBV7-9	TGTGCCAGCCTTCTAAGCGGGGGGCGCAATGAGCAGTTCTTC	CASLLSGGRNEQFF
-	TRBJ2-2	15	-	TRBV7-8	TGTGCCAGCAGCTTAGTACAGATTAACACCGGGGAGCTGTTTTTT	CASSLVQINTGELFF
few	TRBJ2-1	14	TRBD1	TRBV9	TGTGCCAGCAGCGTAGTGGGACAGTTCAATGAGCAGTTCTTC	CASSVVGQFNEQFF
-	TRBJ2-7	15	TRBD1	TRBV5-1	TGCGCCAGCAGCTCCGGGACAGGGGGAGCGAGGGAGCAGTACTTC	CASSSGTGGAREQYF
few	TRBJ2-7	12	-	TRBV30	TGTGCCGCAGGACAGTCGACCTACGAGCAGTACTTC	CAAGQSTYEQYF
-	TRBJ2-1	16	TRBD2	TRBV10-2	TGCGCCAGCAGTGAGTCTGAGCGGGGGGGCCCCAATGAGCAGTTCTTC	CASSESERGGPNEQFF
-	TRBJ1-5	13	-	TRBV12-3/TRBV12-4	TGTGCCAGCAGGATACAGGGAAATCAGCCCCAGCATTTT	CASRIQGNQPQHF
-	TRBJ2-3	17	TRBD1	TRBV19	TGTGCCAGTAGTAAAACCAAGGGGGCTCCTAGCACAGATACGCAGTATTTT	CASSKTKGAPSTDTQYF
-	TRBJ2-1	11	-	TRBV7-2	TGTGCCAGCACCCGGAGCCGGGAGCAGTTCTTC	CASTRSREQFF
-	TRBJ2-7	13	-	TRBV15	TGTGCCACCAGCTGGGACACCCGCTACGAGCAGTACTTC	CATSWDTRYEQYF
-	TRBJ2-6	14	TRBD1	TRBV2	TGTGCCAGAGAGGGGGCCCGTGGGGCCAACGTCCTGACTTTC	CAREGARGANVLTF
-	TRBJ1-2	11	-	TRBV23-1	TGCGCCAGCCCTCCATGCGGGGGCTACACCTTC	CASPPCGGYTF
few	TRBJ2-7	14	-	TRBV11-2	TGTGCCAGCAGCTTAGATCATTGGGCCGGCGAGCAGTACTTC	CASSLDHWAGEQYF
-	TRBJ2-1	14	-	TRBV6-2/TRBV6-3	TGTGCCAGCAGTAGGGGGGGGGCCGGGAATGAGCAGTTCTTC	CASSRGGAGNEQFF
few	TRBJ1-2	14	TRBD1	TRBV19	TGTGCCAGTAGTTTGGGACAGGGGGCTGATGGCTACACCTTC	CASSLGQGADGYTF
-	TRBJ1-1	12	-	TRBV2	TGTGCCAGCAGTGAAGTCCTCAGAGGAGCTTTCTTT	CASSEVLRGAFF
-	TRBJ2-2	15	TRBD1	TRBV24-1	TGTGCCACCAGTGCCGGGACAGGGAACACCGGGGAGCTGTTTTTT	CATSAGTGNTGELFF
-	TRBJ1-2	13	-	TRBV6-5	TGTGCCAGCGTGCCGGGGACTAACTATGGCTACACCTTC	CASVPGTNYGYTF
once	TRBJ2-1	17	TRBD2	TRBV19	TGTGCCAGTAGTAGAACCGCTAGCGGGGGGTGGGGCAATGAGCAGTTCTTC	CASSRTASGGWGNEQFF
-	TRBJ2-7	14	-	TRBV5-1	TGCGCCAGCAGGGCAGGGGGGTCGACCTACGAGCAGTACTTC	CASRAGGSTYEQYF
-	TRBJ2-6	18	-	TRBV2	TGTGCCAGCAGTGATGGAGGGAGGAGAGGCTCTGGGGCCAACGTCCTGACTTTC	CASSDGGRRGSGANVLTF
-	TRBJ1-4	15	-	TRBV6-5	TGTGCCAGCAGCCAACCGACAGGTGGGGTCCAAAAACTGTTTTTT	CASSQPTGGVQKLFF
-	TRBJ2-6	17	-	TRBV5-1	TGCGCCAGCAGCTTGGCCGGCAGGGTAGCTGGGGCCAACGTCCTGACTTTC	CASSLAGRVAGANVLTF
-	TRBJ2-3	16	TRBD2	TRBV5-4	TGTGCCAGCAGCTCGGGACTAGCGGGGGGTGAAGATACGCAGTATTTT	CASSSGLAGGEDTQYF
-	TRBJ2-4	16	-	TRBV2	TGTGCCAGCAGTGAGGACACCCGACTAGCCAAAAACATTCAGTACTTC	CASSEDTRLAKNIQYF
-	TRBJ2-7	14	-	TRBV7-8	TGTGCCAGCAGCTTAAACAGGGAGAGATACGAGCAGTACTTC	CASSLNRERYEQYF
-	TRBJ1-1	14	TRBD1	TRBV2	TGTGCCAGACAGGGGGCTTTGGCGGACACTGAAGCTTTCTTT	CARQGALADTEAFF
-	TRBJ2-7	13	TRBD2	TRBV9	TGTGCCAGTCAGGGTAGCGGGGGTTACGAGCAGTACTTC	CASQGSGGYEQYF
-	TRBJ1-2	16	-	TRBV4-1	TGCGCCAGCAGCCAAGAGTACTCATCTCAAGCTAGAGGCTACACCTTC	CASSQEYSSQARGYTF
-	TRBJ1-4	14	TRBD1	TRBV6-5	TGTGCCAGCAAACCCCGGGACAGGGTTGAAAAACTGTTTTTT	CASKPRDRVEKLFF
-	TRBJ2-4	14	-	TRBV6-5	TGTGCCAGCAGTCCATCCGGAGCCAAAAACATTCAGTACTTC	CASSPSGAKNIQYF
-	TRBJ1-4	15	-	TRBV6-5	TGTGCCAGCAGTACCTCGACAGGTTCTAATGAAAAACTGTTTTTT	CASSTSTGSNEKLFF
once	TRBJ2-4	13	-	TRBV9	TGTGCCAGCTCCCGTAGTACCAAAAACATTCAGTACTTC	CASSRSTKNIQYF
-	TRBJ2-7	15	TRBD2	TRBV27	TGTGCCAGCAGTTTCGGCGGGGGGGCCCAATACGAGCAGTACTTC	CASSFGGGAQYEQYF
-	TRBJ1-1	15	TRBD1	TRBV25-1	TGTGCCAGCAGTGATACGGGACAGCTGAACACTGAAGCTTTCTTT	CASSDTGQLNTEAFF
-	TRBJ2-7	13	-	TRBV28	TGTGCCAGCAGAACCGGGACACACTACGAGCAGTACTTC	CASRTGTHYEQYF
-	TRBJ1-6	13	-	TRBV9	TGTGCCAGCAGCGTGGAGTGGGATTCACCCCTCCACTTT	CASSVEWDSPLHF
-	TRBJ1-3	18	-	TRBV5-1	TGCGCCAGCAGCTCCGGTAGGGGTTCAGGGGAGTCTGGAAACACCATATATTTT	CASSSGRGSGESGNTIYF
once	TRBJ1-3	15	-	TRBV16	TGTGCCAGCAGCCGACAGGTTATCTCTGGAAACACCATATATTTT	CASSRQVISGNTIYF
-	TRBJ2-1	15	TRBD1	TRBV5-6	TGTGCCAGCAGCTGGGGGACAGTCATCTTCAATGAGCAGTTCTTC	CASSWGTVIFNEQFF
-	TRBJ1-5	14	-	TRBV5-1	TGCGCCAGCAGCAAGGACAATAGCAATCAGCCCCAGCATTTT	CASSKDNSNQPQHF
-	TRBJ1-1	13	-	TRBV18	TGTGCCAGCTCACCAGCAGTGAACACTGAAGCTTTCTTT	CASSPAVNTEAFF
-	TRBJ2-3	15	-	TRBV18	TGTGCCAGCTCACCGGCCAGGGGAAGCACAGATACGCAGTATTTT	CASSPARGSTDTQYF
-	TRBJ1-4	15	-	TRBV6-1	TGTGCCAGCAGTGATGCTGTTGGGGGGGTGGAAAAACTGTTTTTT	CASSDAVGGVEKLFF
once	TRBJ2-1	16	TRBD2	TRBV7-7	TGTGCTAGCAGCCCCGACTTAGCGGGGGGGGACAATGAGCAGTTCTTC	CASSPDLAGGDNEQFF
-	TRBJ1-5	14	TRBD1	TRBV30	TGTGCCTTCTCAGGGGGCATTAGCAATCAGCCCCAGCATTTT	CAFSGGISNQPQHF
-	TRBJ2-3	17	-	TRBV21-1	TGTGCCATCCTCCAGGGGTTGGCGGCCTCACCCTCAGATACGCAGTATTTT	CAILQGLAASPSDTQYF
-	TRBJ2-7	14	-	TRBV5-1	TGCGCCAGCAGCCCCCGCCCGACAGCCCAGGAGCAGTACTTC	CASSPRPTAQEQYF
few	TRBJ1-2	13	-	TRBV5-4	TGTGCCAGCAGCTCCGAATCCAGGGAAGGCTACACCTTC	CASSSESREGYTF
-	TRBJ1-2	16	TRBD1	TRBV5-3	TGTGCCAGAAGCCCGAAAGAACCGGGACAGGGTGTTGGCTACACCTTC	CARSPKEPGQGVGYTF
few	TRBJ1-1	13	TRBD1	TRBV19	TGTGCCAGTAGGACAGGGGTGAACACTGAAGCTTTCTTT	CASRTGVNTEAFF